The 30 T cell receptor beta chains below were found in one sample sequenced in a study of early T cells in non-severe SARS-CoV-2 infection. MiXCR, run by TCRdb on the 5' RACE reads, gives a single entry per CDR3 protein. Seen here are tens of thousands of distinct CDR3 sequences, more than 6.5% observed once, and the top ten hold 8% to 9.5%. Sequenced sample: whole blood. These receptors were obtained from an adult who was a healthcare worker with PCR-confirmed SARS-CoV-2 infection or an uninfected control (not recorded which).

This clonotype showed up many times. The rearrangement joins TRBV9 to TRBJ2-3, with no clear D. Trimming pared 1 base from V and 4 bases from J, leaving 10 bases between. The germline CDR1 and CDR2 sequences are SGDLS and YYNGEE. The CDR3 is made up of 14 amino acids. Written as DNA, the CDR3 is TGTGCCAGCAGCGTAAACTACTTATCAGATACGCAGTATTTT. Its translation: CASSVNYLSDTQYF.

This clonotype was seen more than once but under ten times. This chain connects TRBV6-2 or TRBV6-3 to TRBJ2-1; TRBD1 matches 9 bases. Germline V CDR1 and CDR2: MNHEY, SVGEGT. This CDR3 has 21 residues. J was trimmed by 5 bases and V by 2 bases; bases with no gene match: 22. Here the CDR3 DNA reads TGTGCCAGCAGTTACATCCCATTCCGGGACAGGGATCCCTTTGGGCACAATGAGCAGTTCTTC. Translating it yields CASSYIPFRDRDPFGHNEQFF.

CDR3 amino acids: CSARLGGDYGYTF. The CDR3 bases are TGCAGTGCTAGATTAGGGGGAGACTATGGCTACACCTTC. The V call is TRBV20-1, the J call TRBJ1-2; tentative D call: TRBD1 (6 bases). This CDR3 comprises 13 residues. Germline values: CDR1 DFQATT, CDR2 SNEGSKA (reference sequence). Deletions cut 2 bases from V and 3 bases from J, with 10 bases between.

Only a few counts were recorded for this clonotype. The rearrangement uses TRBV7-6 and TRBJ1-4, with 8 bases that match TRBD1. Germline loops: CDR1 SGHVS, CDR2 FNYEAQ. The CDR3 is made up of 15 amino acids. V was pared by 2 bases and J by 5 bases, with 4 bases of the junction left unmatched. In DNA form, the CDR3 reads TGTGCCAGCAGCTTAACAGGGGGAGAGAATGAAAAACTGTTTTTT. This translates into CASSLTGGENEKLFF.

For this clonotype: A clone one base away is much larger, so this may be a read error. J is TRBJ2-7 and V is TRBV9; a possible D gene is TRBD1 (5 bases). This CDR3 region has 13 residues. Per the germline V gene, CDR1 is SGDLS and CDR2 is YYNGEE. CDR3 sequence reads: CVSSVGVSYEQYF. The CDR3, as DNA: TGTGTCAGCAGCGTAGGGGTCTCCTACGAGCAGTACTTC.

The J gene is TRBJ1-6, the V gene TRBV5-1; TRBD1 matches 10 bases. Germline lookup yields CDR1 SGHRS and CDR2 YFSETQ. This CDR3 region has 16 residues. J lost 17 bases, V lost 5 bases, and 19 bases had no gene match. The CDR3 spells CASSPTPPGTGAPVHF. CDR3 coding DNA: TGCGCCAGCAGTCCAACTCCCCCCGGGACAGGGGCCCCCGTCCACTTT.

The V and J genes are TRBV11-2 and TRBJ1-1; D ambiguous. Trimming removed 0 bases from V and 5 bases from J, with 4 bases in between. The germline V gene has CDR1 SGHAT and CDR2 FQNNGV. The CDR3 spans 12 residues. Here the CDR3 reads CASSLDLTEAFF. CDR3 DNA sequence: TGTGCCAGCAGCTTAGATCTTACTGAAGCTTTCTTT.

This clonotype was observed at least ten times. The chain employs TRBV7-9 and TRBJ1-5; possibly TRBD1 for D (6 bases). The CDR3 contains 17 residues. V was pared by 0 bases and J by 2 bases, with 14 bases between. Germline V gives CDR1 SEHNR, CDR2 FQNEAQ (reference sequence). In DNA, the CDR3 is TGTGCCAGCAGCTTAGCCAGGGGATTGCTTGGCAATCAGCCCCAGCATTTT. This sequence encodes CASSLARGLLGNQPQHF.

This clonotype turned up a few times. V is TRBV4-3 and J is TRBJ1-2; D is possibly TRBD1 (5 bases). V dropped 1 base and J dropped 2 bases, with 11 bases sitting between them. CDR1 is LGHNA and CDR2 is YSLEER in the germline V gene. The CDR3 has 15 residues. CDR3 sequence (DNA): TGCGCCAGCAGCCAAGCTTTTACAGGCAACTATGGCTACACCTTC. As protein: CASSQAFTGNYGYTF.

The sample holds a few counts of this clonotype. The rearrangement links TRBV10-3 to TRBJ2-2; 14 positions agree with TRBD2. Germline V gives CDR1 ENHRY, CDR2 SYGVKD. V shed 7 bases and J 5 bases; nucleotides not matched to a gene: 3. The CDR3 runs to 15 residues. The CDR3 coding sequence is TGTGCCATCAACTGGACTAGCGGGGGGACCGGGGAGCTGTTTTTT. Its translation is CAINWTSGGTGELFF.

This clonotype came up many times. The V gene is TRBV4-3, the J gene TRBJ2-3; D could derive from TRBD1 or TRBD2 (6 bases each). The V end was cut by 0 bases, the J end by 3 bases, with 10 bases between. The CDR3 has 15 amino acids. Germline CDR1 LGHNA, CDR2 YSLEER. The CDR3 sequence is CASSQEGGHTDTQYF. The DNA of the CDR3 is TGCGCCAGCAGCCAAGAGGGGGGCCATACAGATACGCAGTATTTT.

The V call is TRBV19, the J call TRBJ2-4; 8 nucleotides match TRBD1. Germline CDR1 LNHDA, CDR2 SQIVND (reference sequence). The V and J ends lost 2 bases and 6 bases, in that order; junction bases with no gene match: 9. The CDR3 is made up of 16 amino acids. The CDR3 loop reads CASSILGGQGRNIQYF. The DNA of the CDR3 is TGTGCCAGTAGTATACTAGGAGGACAGGGAAGAAACATTCAGTACTTC.

In this sample, this clonotype turned up many times. The V call is TRBV25-1, the J call TRBJ2-1; D call uncertain. CDR1 MGHDK and CDR2 SYGVNS come from the germline V gene. The V end was cut by 2 bases, the J end by 8 bases, with 16 bases between. The CDR3 contains 15 residues. CDR3 sequence: CASSEGSGPMYEQFF. The CDR3 bases are TGTGCCAGCAGTGAAGGGTCGGGCCCTATGTATGAGCAGTTCTTC.

This clonotype was detected only a few times. The V gene is TRBV12-3 or TRBV12-4, the J gene TRBJ2-3; 9 nucleotides align to TRBD2. The CDR3 runs 16 residues. The V gene end was trimmed by 5 bases and the J gene end by 1 base; junction bases not matched to a gene: 7. CDR3 sequence: CASSLSSGARTDTQYF. In DNA, the CDR3 is TGTGCCAGCAGTCTCTCTAGCGGGGCACGCACAGATACGCAGTATTTT.

Many counts were recorded for this clonotype. This chain joins TRBV20-1 and TRBJ1-6; D uncertain. Germline CDR1 is DFQATT and CDR2 is SNEGSKA (reference sequence). This CDR3 has 12 residues. CDR3 coding DNA: TGCACCGTCGGACGGGTAAATTCACCCCTCCACTTT. Its protein product is CTVGRVNSPLHF.

V gene TRBV3-1 combines with J gene TRBJ2-7; D perhaps matches TRBD1 (6 bases). This CDR3 comprises 14 residues. Germline values: CDR1 LGHDT, CDR2 YNNKEL (reference sequence). V shed 1 base and J shed 2 bases, with 9 bases lying between them. The CDR3 region has the DNA TGTGCCAGCAGCCAAGTCAGGGGTACCTACGAGCAGTACTTC. The encoded protein is CASSQVRGTYEQYF.

This clonotype has a handful of counts. The chain carries TRBV5-1 and TRBJ2-1, with D maybe TRBD1 (5 bases). The length of the CDR3 is 15 residues. Trimming shortened V by 3 bases and J by 5 bases, and 15 bases separated the two germline ends. Looked up from germline, CDR1 is SGHRS and CDR2 is YFSETQ. This chain's CDR3 is CASSYGFQGNNEQFF. In nucleotides, the CDR3 is TGCGCCAGCAGCTACGGATTTCAGGGAAACAATGAGCAGTTCTTC.

The chain combines TRBV20-1 with TRBJ2-7, with TRBD1 matching 10 bases. The CDR3 length is 15 residues. Germline V CDR1 and CDR2: DFQATT, SNEGSKA (reference sequence). V lost 3 bases and J lost 2; bases outside the gene matches: 7. CDR3 region: CSASAGQGVPYEQYF. The CDR3 bases are TGCAGTGCTAGCGCAGGACAGGGGGTCCCCTACGAGCAGTACTTC.

This sequence joins TRBV12-3 or TRBV12-4 and TRBJ2-1; 7 bases match TRBD1. V lost 4 bases, J lost 1 base, and 4 bases stayed unmatched. There are 15 residues in the CDR3. The CDR3 bases are TGTGCCAGCAGTTGGGACAGCCTTTCCTACAATGAGCAGTTCTTC. As protein: CASSWDSLSYNEQFF.

There are many counts of this clonotype. Here the CDR3 reads CASSFPAGGTDTQYF. CDR3 in DNA: TGTGCCAGCAGTTTCCCAGCGGGGGGCACAGATACGCAGTATTTT. The chain carries TRBV28 and TRBJ2-3, with TRBD2 matching 8 bases. CDR3 length equals 15 residues. J lost 1 base, V lost 3 bases, and 3 bases had no gene match. Per germline, CDR1 MDHEN and CDR2 SYDVKM. Full variable domain (outside the CDR3, taken from reference TRBV28 and TRBJ2-3): DVKVTQSSRYLVKRTGEKVFLECVQDMDHENMFWYRQDPGLGLRLIYFSYDVKMKEKGDIPEGYSVSREKKERFSLILESASTNQTSMYLCASSFPAGGTDTQYFGPGTRLTVL.

J is TRBJ2-1 and V is TRBV4-1, with 7 bases fitting TRBD2. The CDR3 has 17 residues. The V gene end was trimmed by 0 bases and the J gene end by 2 bases; junction bases not matched to a gene: 7. Germline V lookup: CDR1 MGHRA, CDR2 YSYEKL. The CDR3 DNA reads TGCGCCAGCAGCCAAGATGAGTCGGCGGGGGCCTACAATGAGCAGTTCTTC. It is translated as CASSQDESAGAYNEQFF.

This clonotype was found many times. The rearrangement uses TRBV28 and TRBJ1-1; D is ambiguous. CDR1 MDHEN and CDR2 SYDVKM come from the germline V gene. CDR3 length: 17 residues. V was pared by 1 base and J by 0 bases, with 15 bases between. The CDR3 sequence: CASSLLSMRGLNTEAFF. The DNA of the CDR3 is TGTGCCAGCAGTTTATTATCAATGAGAGGGTTGAACACTGAAGCTTTCTTT.

V gene TRBV27 combines with J gene TRBJ2-3; 9 positions match TRBD1. CDR1 MNHEY and CDR2 SMNVEV come from the germline V gene (reference sequence). The CDR3 length is 14 residues. With V trimmed by 3 bases and J by 5 bases, 3 bases remained unmatched. The CDR3 DNA reads TGTGCCAGCAGTTTTGTGGACAGGGGAGATACGCAGTATTTT. This codes for CASSFVDRGDTQYF.

This clonotype showed up many times. The chain is built from TRBV4-2 and TRBJ2-7, with no clear D. The V end was cut by 0 bases, the J end by 2 bases, with 11 bases between. Germline V lookup: CDR1 LGHNA, CDR2 YNFKEQ. The CDR3 runs 15 residues. The CDR3: CASSQDYHGTYEQYF. In DNA form, the CDR3 reads TGTGCCAGCAGCCAAGATTATCACGGAACCTACGAGCAGTACTTC.

This clonotype has ten or more counts. This chain connects TRBV7-2 to TRBJ2-7; 9 nucleotides line up with TRBD2. This CDR3 has 14 amino acids. Trimming took 9 bases from V and 1 from J; bases not matched to a gene: 7. CDR1 is SGHTA, CDR2 FQGNSA, per germline. CDR3 protein: CASSLAGVSYEQYF. The CDR3 DNA reads TGTGCCAGTTCTTTAGCGGGGGTTTCCTACGAGCAGTACTTC.

The genes are TRBV27 and TRBJ2-7; D not certain. Germline V lookup: CDR1 MNHEY, CDR2 SMNVEV (reference sequence). V gave up 8 bases and J gave up 1 base, with 9 bases separating them. The CDR3 extends over 12 amino acids. The CDR3 coding sequence is TGTGCCAGCTGGCGGCTATCCTACGAGCAGTACTTC. The encoded protein is CASWRLSYEQYF.

This clonotype occurred many times. The V call is TRBV21-1, the J call TRBJ2-1; TRBD2 is the table's D call and was not checked against the DNA. TRBV21-1 is classified as a pseudogene. The CDR3 is made up of 14 amino acids. The CDR3 nucleotides are TGTGCCAGCAGCCGAAAGGGCCAGCAAAATGAGCAGTTCTTC. It yields the protein CASSRKGQQNEQFF.

This sequence joins TRBV11-2 and TRBJ1-1, with D unresolved. Germline CDR1 is SGHAT and CDR2 is FQNNGV. This CDR3 is built from 15 residues. Trimming pared 2 bases from V and 8 bases from J, leaving 18 bases between. In DNA, the CDR3 is TGTGCCAGCAGCTTATCTTACAGCAGTATAATCGAAGCTTTCTTT. Protein sequence: CASSLSYSSIIEAFF.

This clonotype was seen many times. This chain joins TRBV2 and TRBJ2-2, with TRBD1 as a possible D gene (5 bases). This CDR3 has 14 amino acids. CDR1 and CDR2 (germline): SNHLY, FYNNEI. Trimming removed 11 bases at V and 5 bases at J, with 18 bases between. The CDR3 here is CAGRPDPGTGELFF. For the CDR3, the DNA is TGTGCCGGACGCCCTGACCCAGGGACCGGGGAGCTGTTTTTT. The variable domain in full, with the rest retrieved from reference TRBV2 and TRBJ2-2, is EPEVTQTPSHQVTQMGQEVILRCVPISNHLYFYWYRQILGQKVEFLVSFYNNEISEKSEIFDDQFSVERPDGSNFTLKIRSTKLEDSAMYFCAGRPDPGTGELFFGEGSRLTVL.

At least ten counts were recorded for this clonotype. The chain carries TRBV30 and TRBJ1-2, with 7 bases matching TRBD1. Looked up from germline, CDR1 is GTSNPN and CDR2 is SVGIG (reference sequence). The CDR3 has 13 amino acids. Trimming at V came to 4 bases and at J to 3 bases, leaving 5 bases not matched to a gene. CDR3 in amino acids: CAWTRGADYGYTF. The DNA of the CDR3 is TGTGCCTGGACCAGGGGGGCAGACTATGGCTACACCTTC.